A single sample gave rise to the 25 T cell receptor beta chains below, sequenced in a study of regulatory T cells in long-lasting Graves disease. Documented time point: newly diagnosed GD, antithyroid drugs for less than 3 months. From RNA extracted from PBMCs, the TCR library was made. Sequencing libraries for TCR beta were prepared with iRepertoire HTBI primers and Arm-PCR of CDR3 regions. TCRdb re-analysed the multiplex PCR reads in MiXCR, keeping a single row per CDR3 protein. The data hold around 480,000 distinct CDR3 sequences, with roughly 17% observed a single time. These sequences were also reported in another study, on T cells in Graves' hyperthyroidism and ophthalmopathy.

This specimen consisted of peripheral blood mononuclear cells (PBMCs), obtained at new diagnosis, from a patient treated with antithyroid drugs. The receptors stem from a middle-aged man with Graves disease.

The chain is built from TRBV28 and TRBJ1-2; 12 nucleotides line up with TRBD1. This CDR3 contains 17 residues. The trim removed 6 bases at V and 1 base at J, leaving 9 bases unmatched. Germline CDR1 is MDHEN and CDR2 is SYDVKM. The CDR3 is CASRTGTGGAFNYGYTF. The CDR3 DNA sequence: TGTGCCAGCAGAACCGGGACAGGGGGCGCGTTTAACTATGGCTACACCTTC.

This clonotype has just a few counts. This chain uses TRBV4-1 with TRBJ2-3; TRBD1 agrees at 9 bases. The germline V gene encodes CDR1 MGHRA and CDR2 YSYEKL. Unmatched junction bases numbered 10, after V lost 1 base and J lost 5 bases. The CDR3 is 17 residues long. This CDR3 reads CASSQGGRTGVKDTQYF. DNA for the CDR3: TGCGCCAGCAGCCAAGGCGGGCGGACAGGGGTGAAAGATACGCAGTATTTT.

This clonotype was seen at least ten times. The rearrangement links TRBV28 to TRBJ1-5; 9 nucleotides agree with TRBD1. With V trimmed by 2 bases and J by 1 base, 3 bases remained unmatched. Looked up from germline, CDR1 is MDHEN and CDR2 is SYDVKM. The CDR3 length is 16 residues. CDR3 DNA: TGTGCCAGCAGTTTACCCGGACAGGGGAGCAATCAGCCCCAGCATTTT. It specifies CASSLPGQGSNQPQHF. Full variable domain (outside the CDR3, taken from reference TRBV28 and TRBJ1-5): DVKVTQSSRYLVKRTGEKVFLECVQDMDHENMFWYRQDPGLGLRLIYFSYDVKMKEKGDIPEGYSVSREKKERFSLILESASTNQTSMYLCASSLPGQGSNQPQHFGDGTRLSIL.

This clonotype was seen repeatedly, ten times or more. The V call is TRBV7-9, the J call TRBJ2-5; 8 nucleotides agree with TRBD1. Germline V gene data show CDR1 as SEHNR and CDR2 as FQNEAQ (reference sequence). Germline trimming cut 5 bases from V and 5 bases from J; bases unmatched to any gene: 13. The CDR3 contains 16 residues. Written as DNA, the CDR3 is TGTGCCAGCAGCGGCCAGGGGACAGGCTGGGGGGAGACCCAGTACTTC. This gives the protein CASSGQGTGWGETQYF.

This clonotype was picked up many times. The chain carries TRBV20-1 and TRBJ1-1; 8 bases line up with TRBD1. The CDR3 has 13 residues. Germline V gives CDR1 DFQATT, CDR2 SNEGSKA (reference sequence). The trim removed 5 bases at V and 4 bases at J, leaving 6 bases unmatched. DNA of the CDR3: TGCAGTGCTCTTGACAGGGGAACCACTGAAGCTTTCTTT. Its protein is CSALDRGTTEAFF.

Points on this clonotype: A much larger clone lies a single base off, so this may be a read error. This chain joins TRBV7-9 and TRBJ2-1, with D maybe TRBD1 (7 bases). Germline values: CDR1 SEHNR, CDR2 FQNEAQ (reference sequence). V lost 7 bases and J lost 6, with 22 bases in between. The CDR3 contains 16 residues. The CDR3 loop reads CASNPRSTGDFNEQFF. CDR3 coding DNA: TGTGCCAGCAACCCGAGATCCACAGGGGACTTCAATGAGCAGTTCTTC.

This clonotype was seen a few times. The chain joins TRBV12-3 or TRBV12-4 to TRBJ1-1, with D unclear. V lost 6 bases to trimming and J lost 4 bases, with 18 bases between them. The CDR3 is made up of 15 amino acids. CDR3 DNA sequence: TGTGCCAGCAGCTCCCCGAATAATGGAATCACTGAAGCTTTCTTT. This translates into CASSSPNNGITEAFF.

This clonotype was recorded at least ten times. The chain employs TRBV28 and TRBJ2-3; weak D call: TRBD2 (5 bases). Germline V gene sequence: CDR1 MDHEN, CDR2 SYDVKM. This CDR3 is built from 16 residues. Trimming shortened V by 3 bases and J by 3 bases, and 16 bases separated the two germline ends. This CDR3 reads CASSFRRREETDTQYF. The CDR3 DNA follows: TGTGCCAGCAGTTTCAGGAGGCGAGAAGAAACAGATACGCAGTATTTT.

This clonotype was counted many times. The CDR3 bases are TGTGCCAGCAGCTTTACACCGGACAATGAGCAGTTCTTC. Protein sequence: CASSFTPDNEQFF. V gene TRBV11-2 combines with J gene TRBJ2-1; D is uncertain. This CDR3 contains 13 residues. V was trimmed by 3 bases and J by 5 bases, leaving 8 bases between them. CDR1 is SGHAT, CDR2 FQNNGV, per germline. Full variable domain (remainder filled in from reference TRBV11-2 and TRBJ2-1): EAGVAQSPRYKIIEKRQSVAFWCNPISGHATLYWYQQILGQGPKLLIQFQNNGVVDDSQLPKDRFSAERLKGVDSTLKIQPAKLEDSAVYLCASSFTPDNEQFFGPGTRLTVL.

This clonotype was detected many times. This chain links TRBV20-1 with TRBJ1-1, with D possibly being TRBD1 (6 bases). CDR3 length: 13 residues. V gave up 5 bases and J gave up 1 base, with 11 bases separating them. Germline V gene data show CDR1 as DFQATT and CDR2 as SNEGSKA (reference sequence). CDR3 DNA sequence: TGCAGTGCTGACAGGACCTCGAACACTGAAGCTTTCTTT. This translates into CSADRTSNTEAFF.

This clonotype turned up a few times. The V gene is TRBV12-3 or TRBV12-4, the J gene TRBJ1-6, with D maybe TRBD1 (6 bases). The CDR3 length is 13 residues. The V end lost 5 bases, the J end lost 7 bases, and 9 bases lay between the germline ends. CDR3 nucleotide sequence: TGTGCCAGCAGTCTTCAGGGGAATTCACCCCTCCACTTT. It encodes CASSLQGNSPLHF.

There are many counts of this clonotype. The V call is TRBV28, the J call TRBJ1-2, with 7 bases lining up with TRBD1. Trimming cost V 3 bases and J 1 base; bases outside gene matches: 5. The CDR3 totals 15 residues. From germline, CDR1 is MDHEN and CDR2 SYDVKM. The CDR3 coding sequence is TGTGCCAGCAGTTTTCCACAGGGGCTTAACTATGGCTACACCTTC. Its translation: CASSFPQGLNYGYTF.

This chain links TRBV5-1 with TRBJ2-6; 10 bases agree with TRBD1. Germline CDR1 SGHRS, CDR2 YFSETQ. The length of the CDR3 is 20 residues. J was trimmed by 4 bases and V by 3 bases; bases with no gene match: 16. Here the CDR3 DNA reads TGCGCCAGCAGCTCGGCATGGACAGGGGGGCGTCATCTGGGGGCCAACGTCCTGACTTTC. Translation: CASSSAWTGGRHLGANVLTF. The whole variable domain, remainder taken from reference TRBV5-1 and TRBJ2-6, is KAGVTQTPRYLIKTRGQQVTLSCSPISGHRSVSWYQQTPGQGLQFLFEYFSETQRNKGNFPGRFSGRQFSNSRSEMNVSTLELGDSALYLCASSSAWTGGRHLGANVLTFGAGSRLTVL.

Notes on this clonotype: This may come from a read error, since a much larger clone is one base off. DNA for the CDR3: TGTGCCAGCAGCTCCATTGTACGAGAGCAGTTATTC. This gives the protein CASSSIVREQLF. This chain links TRBV12-3 or TRBV12-4 with TRBJ2-1, with unresolved D. The CDR3 extends over 12 amino acids.

This clonotype was observed a few times. This chain connects TRBV19 to TRBJ1-3; D call uncertain. The CDR3 spans 17 residues. Per the germline V gene, CDR1 is LNHDA and CDR2 is SQIVND (reference sequence). With 5 bases removed from V and 0 bases from J, the gap between germline ends came to 17 bases. This CDR3 is CASSFTRDPSSGNTIYF. The CDR3 region has the DNA TGTGCCAGTAGTTTCACCCGTGACCCCAGCTCTGGAAACACCATATATTTT.

The rearrangement links TRBV11-2 to TRBJ2-1; perhaps TRBD2 as D (5 bases). Germline CDR1 is SGHAT and CDR2 is FQNNGV. The V end was cut by 6 bases, the J end by 6 bases, with 18 bases between. There are 15 residues in the CDR3. The CDR3 spells CASSQPGYPSNEQFF. CDR3 bases: TGTGCCAGCAGTCAACCGGGATACCCCTCCAATGAGCAGTTCTTC.

This clonotype was found a few times. The chain couples TRBV24-1 to TRBJ1-2; TRBD1 aligns across 11 bases. Germline assignment: CDR1 KGHDR and CDR2 SFDVKD. Trimming at V came to 4 bases and at J to 7 bases, leaving 4 bases not matched to a gene. This CDR3 is built from 14 residues. The CDR3 coding sequence is TGTGCCACCAGTGACGCCGGACAGGGGGCTGGCTACACCTTC. It translates to CATSDAGQGAGYTF.

This clonotype was observed many times. The chain employs TRBV20-1 and TRBJ2-5, with 7 bases aligning to TRBD1. Germline loops: CDR1 DFQATT, CDR2 SNEGSKA (reference sequence). V was pared by 5 bases and J by 1 base, with 7 bases of the junction left unmatched. CDR3 length equals 14 residues. CDR3 in amino acids: CSAPQGFGQETQYF. The CDR3 DNA sequence: TGCAGTGCTCCACAGGGGTTCGGCCAAGAGACCCAGTACTTC.

This clonotype showed up many times. This chain links TRBV28 with TRBJ2-7, with 9 bases lining up with TRBD2. The germline gives CDR1 MDHEN, CDR2 SYDVKM. The CDR3 runs to 14 residues. Germline trimming cut 5 bases from V and 3 bases from J; bases unmatched to any gene: 5. CDR3 coding DNA: TGTGCCAGCAGTATTAGCGGGAGTCTCTACGAGCAGTACTTC. It translates to CASSISGSLYEQYF.

At least ten counts were recorded for this clonotype. The J gene is TRBJ2-7, the V gene TRBV20-1; possible D gene TRBD2, 5 bases. The germline gives CDR1 DFQATT, CDR2 SNEGSKA (reference sequence). Trimming took off 1 base at V and 3 bases at J, with 22 bases between the two ends. This CDR3 has 17 amino acids. CDR3 sequence (DNA): TGCAGTGCTAGAGTTACGGGAACAACCGGTTTCATCTACGAGCAGTACTTC. Translated, it gives CSARVTGTTGFIYEQYF.

The sample holds many counts of this clonotype. This chain connects TRBV11-2 to TRBJ2-1; D perhaps matches TRBD2 (5 bases). Trimming removed 5 bases at V and 8 bases at J, with 13 bases between. Germline values: CDR1 SGHAT, CDR2 FQNNGV. This CDR3 is 13 amino acids long. This CDR3 is CASSRQTSYEQFF. In nucleotides, the CDR3 is TGTGCCAGCAGCCGTCAAACTAGTTATGAGCAGTTCTTC. The whole variable domain, filled in from reference TRBV11-2 and TRBJ2-1, reads EAGVAQSPRYKIIEKRQSVAFWCNPISGHATLYWYQQILGQGPKLLIQFQNNGVVDDSQLPKDRFSAERLKGVDSTLKIQPAKLEDSAVYLCASSRQTSYEQFFGPGTRLTVL.

This clonotype was counted a few times. V and J are TRBV7-3 and TRBJ2-2; tentative D call: TRBD2 (7 bases). The CDR3 length is 13 residues. The V gene lost 8 bases and the J gene lost 5 bases, with 12 bases spanning the gap. Germline V gene data show CDR1 as SGHTA and CDR2 as FQGTGA. CDR3 in amino acids: CASGRGGTGELFF. The CDR3 DNA is TGTGCCAGCGGAAGGGGGGGTACCGGGGAGCTGTTTTTT.

The CDR3 reads CSARDGRTEETQYF. The CDR3 DNA is TGCAGTGCTAGAGATGGTCGAACCGAAGAGACCCAGTACTTC. The chain recombines TRBV20-1 with TRBJ2-5, with D unclear. V gave up 0 bases and J gave up 3 bases, with 11 bases separating them. The CDR3 has 14 amino acids. Germline V gives CDR1 DFQATT, CDR2 SNEGSKA (reference sequence).

This clonotype was counted at least ten times. The J gene is TRBJ1-2, the V gene TRBV6-1; D may be TRBD1 (5 bases). V was cut by 4 bases and J by 6 bases, with 18 bases left in between. CDR1 and CDR2 from the germline V gene are MNHNS and SASEGT. The CDR3 has 15 residues. Here the CDR3 DNA reads TGTGCCAGCAGTGGGGGACTTTCGGTGACCCATGGCTACACCTTC. Encoded protein: CASSGGLSVTHGYTF.

The chain carries TRBV6-2 or TRBV6-3 and TRBJ1-5, with D hard to call. Trimming stripped 7 bases from V and 0 bases from J, with 13 bases between. Per the germline V gene, CDR1 is MNHEY and CDR2 is SVGEGT. This CDR3 is built from 15 residues. CDR3 nucleotide sequence: TGTGCCAGCACCGCAACAACCTATAGCAATCAGCCCCAGCATTTT. It yields the protein CASTATTYSNQPQHF.